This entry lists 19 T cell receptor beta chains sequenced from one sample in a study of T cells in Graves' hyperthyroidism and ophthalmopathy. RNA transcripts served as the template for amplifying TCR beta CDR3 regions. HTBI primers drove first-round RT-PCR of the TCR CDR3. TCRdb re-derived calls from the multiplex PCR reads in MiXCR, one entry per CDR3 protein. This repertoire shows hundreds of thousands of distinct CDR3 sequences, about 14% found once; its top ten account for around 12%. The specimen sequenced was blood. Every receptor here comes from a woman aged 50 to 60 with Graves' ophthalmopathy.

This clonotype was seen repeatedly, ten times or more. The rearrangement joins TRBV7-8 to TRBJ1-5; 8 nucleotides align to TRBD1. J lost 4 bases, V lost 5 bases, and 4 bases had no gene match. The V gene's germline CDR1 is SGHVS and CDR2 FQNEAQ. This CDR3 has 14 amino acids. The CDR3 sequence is CASSGTGPNQPQHF. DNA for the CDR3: TGTGCCAGCAGCGGGACAGGTCCTAATCAGCCCCAGCATTTT.

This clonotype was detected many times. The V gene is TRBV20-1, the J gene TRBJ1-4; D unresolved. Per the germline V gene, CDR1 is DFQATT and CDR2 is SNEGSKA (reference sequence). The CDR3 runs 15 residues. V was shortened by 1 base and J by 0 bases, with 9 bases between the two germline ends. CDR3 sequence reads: CSARAIITTNEKLFF. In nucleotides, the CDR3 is TGCAGTGCTAGAGCCATTATTACAACTAATGAAAAACTGTTTTTT.

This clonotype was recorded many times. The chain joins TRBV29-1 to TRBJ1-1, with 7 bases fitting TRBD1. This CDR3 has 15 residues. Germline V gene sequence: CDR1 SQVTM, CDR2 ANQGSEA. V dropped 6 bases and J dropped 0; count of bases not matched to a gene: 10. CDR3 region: CSVGTAKGLNTEAFF. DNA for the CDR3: TGCAGCGTGGGGACAGCAAAGGGATTGAACACTGAAGCTTTCTTT.

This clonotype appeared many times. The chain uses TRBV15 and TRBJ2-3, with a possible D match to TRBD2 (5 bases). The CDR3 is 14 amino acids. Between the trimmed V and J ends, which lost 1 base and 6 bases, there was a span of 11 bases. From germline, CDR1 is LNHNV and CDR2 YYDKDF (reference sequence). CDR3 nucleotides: TGTGCCACCAGCAGAGGGGAGTCGAGGGATACGCAGTATTTT. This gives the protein CATSRGESRDTQYF.

The CDR3 region is CASSRRTGAGFESQYF. DNA of the CDR3: TGTGCCAGCAGCCGGAGAACCGGGGCCGGCTTTGAGTCCCAGTACTTC. This chain links TRBV6-1 with TRBJ2-5; D is possibly TRBD1 or TRBD2 (5 bases each). Deletions cut 6 bases from V and 9 bases from J, with 26 bases between. Germline V lookup: CDR1 MNHNS, CDR2 SASEGT. The CDR3 spans 16 residues.

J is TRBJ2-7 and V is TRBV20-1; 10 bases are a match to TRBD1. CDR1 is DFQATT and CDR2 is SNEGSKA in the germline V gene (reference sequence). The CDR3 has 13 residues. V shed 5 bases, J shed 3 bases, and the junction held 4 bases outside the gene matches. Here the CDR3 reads CSAPRTGGYEQYF. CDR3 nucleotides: TGCAGTGCTCCAAGGACAGGGGGCTACGAGCAGTACTTC.

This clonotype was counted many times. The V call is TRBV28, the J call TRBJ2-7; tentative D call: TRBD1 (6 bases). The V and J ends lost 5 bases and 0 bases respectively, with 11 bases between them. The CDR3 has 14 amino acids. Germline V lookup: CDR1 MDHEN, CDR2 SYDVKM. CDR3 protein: CASSEGGNSYEQYF. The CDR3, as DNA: TGTGCCAGCAGTGAAGGGGGAAACTCCTACGAGCAGTACTTC.

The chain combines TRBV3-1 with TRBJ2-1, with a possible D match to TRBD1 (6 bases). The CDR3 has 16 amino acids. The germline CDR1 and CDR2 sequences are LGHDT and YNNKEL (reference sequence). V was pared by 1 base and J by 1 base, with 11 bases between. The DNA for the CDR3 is TGTGCCAGCAGCCAAGTCCTAACAGGGTCCTACAATGAGCAGTTCTTC. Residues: CASSQVLTGSYNEQFF.

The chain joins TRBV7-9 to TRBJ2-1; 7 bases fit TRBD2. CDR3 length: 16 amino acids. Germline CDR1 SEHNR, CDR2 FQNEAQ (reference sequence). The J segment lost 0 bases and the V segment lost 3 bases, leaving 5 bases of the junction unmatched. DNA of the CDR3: TGTGCCAGCAGCTTTTTTCGCGGGAGCTCCTACAATGAGCAGTTCTTC. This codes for CASSFFRGSSYNEQFF.

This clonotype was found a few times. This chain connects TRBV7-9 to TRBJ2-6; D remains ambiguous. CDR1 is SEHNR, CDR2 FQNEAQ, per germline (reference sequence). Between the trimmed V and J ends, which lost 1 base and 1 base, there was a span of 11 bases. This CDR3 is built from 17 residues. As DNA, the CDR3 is TGTGCCAGCAGCTTAGGAGGCCTATGGTCTGGGGCCAACGTCCTGACTTTC. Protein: CASSLGGLWSGANVLTF.

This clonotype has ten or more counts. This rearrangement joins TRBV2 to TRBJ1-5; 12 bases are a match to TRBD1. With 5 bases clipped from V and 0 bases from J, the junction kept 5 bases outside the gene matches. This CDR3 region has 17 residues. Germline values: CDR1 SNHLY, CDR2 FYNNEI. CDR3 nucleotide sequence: TGTGCCAGCAGTCGGGGGACAGGGGGCTATAGCAATCAGCCCCAGCATTTT. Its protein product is CASSRGTGGYSNQPQHF. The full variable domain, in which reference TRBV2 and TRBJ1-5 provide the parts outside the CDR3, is EPEVTQTPSHQVTQMGQEVILRCVPISNHLYFYWYRQILGQKVEFLVSFYNNEISEKSEIFDDQFSVERPDGSNFTLKIRSTKLEDSAMYFCASSRGTGGYSNQPQHFGDGTRLSIL.

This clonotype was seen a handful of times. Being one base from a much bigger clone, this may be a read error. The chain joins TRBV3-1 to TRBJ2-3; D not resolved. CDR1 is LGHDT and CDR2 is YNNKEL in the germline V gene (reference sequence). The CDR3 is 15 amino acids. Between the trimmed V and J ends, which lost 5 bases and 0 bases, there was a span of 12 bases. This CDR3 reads CASSFNPLSTDTQYF. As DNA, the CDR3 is TGTGCCAGCAGCTTCAATCCCCTGAGCACAGATACGCAGTATTTT.

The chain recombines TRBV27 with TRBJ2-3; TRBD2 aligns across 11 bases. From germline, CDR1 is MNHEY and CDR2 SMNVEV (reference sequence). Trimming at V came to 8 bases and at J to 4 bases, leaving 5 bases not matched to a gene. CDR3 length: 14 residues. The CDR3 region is CASRLAGWSDTQYF. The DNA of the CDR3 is TGTGCCAGCCGACTAGCGGGATGGTCAGATACGCAGTATTTT.

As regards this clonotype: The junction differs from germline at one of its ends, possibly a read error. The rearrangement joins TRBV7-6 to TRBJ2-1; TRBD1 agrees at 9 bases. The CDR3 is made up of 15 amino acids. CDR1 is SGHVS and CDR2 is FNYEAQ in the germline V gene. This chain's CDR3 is CASSSAGTGSNEQLF. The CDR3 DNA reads TGTGCCAGCAGCTCCGCCGGGACAGGGTCCAATGAGCAGCTCTTC. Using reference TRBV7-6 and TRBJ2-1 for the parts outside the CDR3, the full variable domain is GAGVSQSPRYKVTKRGQDVALRCDPISGHVSLYWYRQALGQGPEFLTYFNYEAQQDKSGLPNDRFSAERPEGSISTLTIQRTEQRDSAMYRCASSSAGTGSNEQLFGPGTRLTVL.

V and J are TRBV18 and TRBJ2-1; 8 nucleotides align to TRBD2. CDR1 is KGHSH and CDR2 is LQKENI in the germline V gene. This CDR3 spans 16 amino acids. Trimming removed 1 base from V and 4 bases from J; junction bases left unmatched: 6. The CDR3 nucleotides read TGTGCCAGCTCACCACTAGCGGGACACAATTACAATGAGCAGTTCTTC. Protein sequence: CASSPLAGHNYNEQFF.

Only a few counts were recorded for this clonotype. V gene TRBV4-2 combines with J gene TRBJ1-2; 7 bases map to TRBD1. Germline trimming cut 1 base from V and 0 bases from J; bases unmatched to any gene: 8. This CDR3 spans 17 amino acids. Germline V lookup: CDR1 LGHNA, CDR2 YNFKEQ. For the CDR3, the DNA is TGTGCCAGCAGCCAAGCCTTCGACAGGGTAGCTAACTATGGCTACACCTTC. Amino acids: CASSQAFDRVANYGYTF.

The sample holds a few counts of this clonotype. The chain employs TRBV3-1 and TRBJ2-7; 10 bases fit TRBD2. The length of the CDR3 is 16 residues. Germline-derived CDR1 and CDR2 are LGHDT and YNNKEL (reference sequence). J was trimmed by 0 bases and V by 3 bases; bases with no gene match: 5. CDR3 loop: CASSQGLAHYSYEQYF. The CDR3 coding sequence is TGTGCCAGCAGCCAGGGACTAGCGCATTACTCCTACGAGCAGTACTTC.

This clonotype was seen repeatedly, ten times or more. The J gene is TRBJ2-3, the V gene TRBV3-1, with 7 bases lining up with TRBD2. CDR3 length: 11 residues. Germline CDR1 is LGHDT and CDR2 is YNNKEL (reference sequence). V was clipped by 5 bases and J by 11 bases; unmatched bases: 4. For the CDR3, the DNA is TGTGCCAGCAGCGAAGGCGGGAGGCAGTATTTT. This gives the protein CASSEGGRQYF.

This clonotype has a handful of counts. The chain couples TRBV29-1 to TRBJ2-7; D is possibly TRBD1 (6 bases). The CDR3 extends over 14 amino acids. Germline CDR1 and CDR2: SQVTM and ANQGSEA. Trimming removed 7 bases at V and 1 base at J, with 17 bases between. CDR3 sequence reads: CSALGASGSYEQYF. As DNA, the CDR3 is TGCAGCGCCCTGGGGGCGAGCGGTTCCTACGAGCAGTACTTC.